One and the same sample provided the 21 T cell receptor beta chains below, sequenced in a study of blood T cell repertoires in COVID-19. TCRdb's copy holds only in-frame clones and misses some; the assay was immunoSEQ multiplex PCR. The data hold some 370,000 clones, with around 90% observed a single time. The sample was peripheral blood. These receptors were taken from a middle-aged man with acute or convalescent COVID-19.

The genes are TRBV5-1 and TRBJ1-1, with 9 positions matching TRBD1. Trimming took 5 bases from V and 5 from J; bases not matched to a gene: 13. There are 16 residues in the CDR3. Germline lookup yields CDR1 SGHRS and CDR2 YFSETQ. The CDR3 sequence is CASSYGQGWTRTEAFF. CDR3 sequence (DNA): TGCGCCAGCAGTTACGGACAGGGGTGGACGCGAACTGAAGCTTTCTTT.

The chain is built from TRBV15 and TRBJ1-5; D is undetermined. Per the germline V gene, CDR1 is LNHNV and CDR2 is YYDKDF (reference sequence). The CDR3 sequence is 16 residues long. With 3 bases removed from V and 1 base from J, the gap between germline ends came to 13 bases. In nucleotides, the CDR3 is TGTGCCACCAGCAGTTTGATTAGAGGGAGCAATCAGCCCCAGCATTTT. Protein sequence: CATSSLIRGSNQPQHF.

This chain uses TRBV6-5 with TRBJ2-5; D perhaps matches TRBD2 (6 bases). The length of the CDR3 is 14 residues. The germline gives CDR1 MNHEY, CDR2 SVGAGI. Trimming shortened V by 7 bases and J by 0 bases, and 12 bases separated the two germline ends. The CDR3 here is CASTPWRDQETQYF. In DNA, the CDR3 is TGTGCCAGCACTCCCTGGAGGGACCAAGAGACCCAGTACTTC.

The chain employs TRBV5-1 and TRBJ2-1; TRBD2 matches at 8 bases. Germline V gene lookup returns CDR1 SGHRS and CDR2 YFSETQ. The CDR3 is 16 amino acids. Germline trimming cut 4 bases from V and 9 bases from J; bases unmatched to any gene: 15. CDR3: CASSPAGGEGRGEQFF. As DNA, the CDR3 is TGCGCCAGCAGCCCGGCGGGGGGTGAGGGTAGGGGTGAGCAGTTCTTC.

The J gene is TRBJ1-6, the V gene TRBV7-9, with 7 bases fitting TRBD1. Per germline, CDR1 SEHNR and CDR2 FQNEAQ (reference sequence). CDR3 size: 16 residues. The junction had 10 bases not matched to a gene; V was cut back by 5 bases and J by 6 bases. Written as DNA, the CDR3 is TGTGCCAGCAGCCAACTACAGGGGAAATTTAATTCACCCCTCCACTTT. It is translated as CASSQLQGKFNSPLHF.

The rearrangement uses TRBV14 and TRBJ1-1; TRBD1 matches 8 bases. The CDR3 totals 16 residues. V was pared by 4 bases and J by 5 bases, with 12 bases of the junction left unmatched. CDR1 is SGHDN, CDR2 FVKESK, per germline. CDR3 amino acids: CASSPSTWDRKTEAFF. DNA of the CDR3: TGTGCCAGCAGCCCCTCGACTTGGGACAGGAAAACTGAAGCTTTCTTT.

The V gene is TRBV6-2 or TRBV6-3, the J gene TRBJ2-7; TRBD1 is a possible D gene (6 bases). Germline CDR1 reads MNHEY; CDR2 reads SVGEGT. CDR3 size: 13 residues. Trimming removed 6 bases at V and 9 bases at J, with 18 bases between. This chain's CDR3 is CASSGTPVIGQYF. CDR3 nucleotides: TGTGCCAGCAGCGGGACACCGGTGATCGGGCAGTACTTC.

V gene TRBV27 combines with J gene TRBJ2-3; 9 nucleotides match TRBD1. The J segment lost 4 bases and the V segment lost 5 bases, leaving 7 bases of the junction unmatched. There are 15 residues in the CDR3. CDR1 and CDR2 (germline): MNHEY, SMNVEV (reference sequence). The DNA for the CDR3 is TGTGCCAGCAGTCCGGGACAGGGTAAGGCAGATACGCAGTATTTT. Translated, it gives CASSPGQGKADTQYF.

V is TRBV12-5 and J is TRBJ2-1; 7 bases align to TRBD2. Trimming cost V 5 bases and J 5 bases; bases outside gene matches: 6. This CDR3 comprises 14 residues. Germline CDR1 reads LGHNT; CDR2 reads FRNRAP. The CDR3 protein is CASGPGTTNNEQFF. The CDR3 region has the DNA TGTGCTAGTGGTCCCGGGACTACAAACAATGAGCAGTTCTTC.

This clone was observed once. The chain combines TRBV25-1 with TRBJ2-1, with a possible D match to TRBD2 (5 bases). Trimming pared 3 bases from V and 5 bases from J, leaving 11 bases between. Germline-derived CDR1 and CDR2 are MGHDK and SYGVNS. The CDR3 runs 14 residues. In DNA form, the CDR3 reads TGTGCCAGCAGTGAGGTTGGACTGCACAATGAGCAGTTCTTC. This translates into CASSEVGLHNEQFF.

The chain employs TRBV18 and TRBJ2-2; 7 nucleotides agree with TRBD2. V lost 2 bases, J lost 2 bases, and 8 bases stayed unmatched. CDR3 length: 17 amino acids. CDR1 is KGHSH and CDR2 is LQKENI in the germline V gene. The CDR3 reads CASSPFAPGGNTGELFF. For the CDR3, the DNA is TGTGCCAGCTCACCATTCGCTCCGGGGGGAAACACCGGGGAGCTGTTTTTT.

The rearrangement uses TRBV5-1 and TRBJ2-5, with 12 nucleotides matching TRBD2. V shed 7 bases, J shed 4 bases, and the junction held 11 bases outside the gene matches. Germline-derived CDR1 and CDR2 are SGHRS and YFSETQ. The CDR3 extends over 16 amino acids. The CDR3 region is CASRGASGGAAETQYF. The CDR3 DNA follows: TGCGCCAGCCGAGGGGCTAGCGGGGGGGCCGCAGAGACCCAGTACTTC.

This rearrangement joins TRBV30 to TRBJ2-3, with D tentatively TRBD2 (5 bases). Germline CDR1 is GTSNPN and CDR2 is SVGIG (reference sequence). This CDR3 has 16 amino acids. V was pared by 0 bases and J by 3 bases, with 16 bases between. This chain's CDR3 is CAWSVLAPRGTDTQYF. For the CDR3, the DNA is TGTGCCTGGAGTGTTCTAGCTCCGAGAGGGACAGATACGCAGTATTTT.

The CDR3 reads CASSRGQGLPEAFF. Written as DNA, the CDR3 is TGTGCCAGCAGCCGGGGACAGGGGTTACCTGAAGCTTTCTTT. This sequence joins TRBV13 and TRBJ1-1; 10 positions agree with TRBD1. CDR3 length: 14 residues. Germline V gives CDR1 PRHDT, CDR2 FYEKMQ (reference sequence). V lost 5 bases to trimming and J lost 6 bases; unmatched junction nucleotides: 6.

This sequence joins TRBV27 and TRBJ2-2, with D possibly TRBD2 on 5 matching bases. V was clipped by 7 bases and J by 3 bases, with 15 bases between them. The CDR3 contains 15 residues. CDR1 is MNHEY and CDR2 is SMNVEV in the germline V gene (reference sequence). CDR3 coding DNA: TGTGCCAGCACGGACTTTTTCGGCTACACCGGGGAGCTGTTTTTT. It encodes CASTDFFGYTGELFF.

The chain carries TRBV12-3 or TRBV12-4 and TRBJ1-5; D unclear. This CDR3 is built from 13 residues. With 5 bases removed from V and 3 bases from J, the gap between germline ends came to 8 bases. As DNA, the CDR3 is TGTGCCAGCAGTCAGGTACCCAATCAGCCCCAGCATTTT. As protein: CASSQVPNQPQHF.

This chain connects TRBV7-9 to TRBJ2-1, with 8 positions matching TRBD2. The CDR3 has 17 residues. CDR1 and CDR2 (germline): SEHNR, FQNEAQ (reference sequence). V gave up 1 base and J gave up 5 bases; unmatched junction bases: 10. The CDR3 nucleotides read TGTGCCAGCAGCTTAGGGGTAGCGGGACTATTGGACAATGAGCAGTTCTTC. It yields the protein CASSLGVAGLLDNEQFF.

The chain couples TRBV3-1 (or the pseudogene TRBV3-2) to TRBJ1-1, with D unresolved. CDR3 length: 14 amino acids. Per the germline V gene, CDR1 is LGHDT and CDR2 is YNNKEL (reference sequence). Trimming left V 4 bases short and J 1 base short, with 10 bases between. The CDR3 nucleotides read TGTGCCAGCAGCCCCCCGACAACGAACACTGAAGCTTTCTTT. It is translated as CASSPPTTNTEAFF.

The chain has TRBV3-1 (or the pseudogene TRBV3-2) and TRBJ2-7; TRBD2 matches 10 bases. CDR1 is LGHDT, CDR2 YNNKEL, per germline (reference sequence). CDR3 length equals 16 residues. V was pared by 1 base and J by 7 bases, with 10 bases of the junction left unmatched. The CDR3, as DNA: TGTGCCAGCAGCCAAGCTCAACCTAGCGGGAGTAAGGAGCAGTACTTC. Residues: CASSQAQPSGSKEQYF.

This chain connects TRBV9 to TRBJ2-2, with TRBD1 matching over 10 bases. The germline V gene encodes CDR1 SGDLS and CDR2 YYNGEE. The ends lost 3 bases at V and 7 bases at J; junction bases unmatched: 3. The CDR3 has 14 amino acids. Written as DNA, the CDR3 is TGTGCCAGCAGCGAGACAGGGGGCTACGGGGAGCTGTTTTTT. Encoded protein: CASSETGGYGELFF.

J is TRBJ2-1 and V is TRBV11-3; perhaps TRBD2 as D (6 bases). The CDR3 is made up of 14 amino acids. Between the trimmed V and J ends, which lost 6 bases and 1 base, there was a span of 10 bases. Germline V CDR1 and CDR2: SGHNT, YENEEA. The DNA for the CDR3 is TGTGCCAGCAGTTCAGGGAGGTCCTACAATGAGCAGTTCTTC. Protein: CASSSGRSYNEQFF.